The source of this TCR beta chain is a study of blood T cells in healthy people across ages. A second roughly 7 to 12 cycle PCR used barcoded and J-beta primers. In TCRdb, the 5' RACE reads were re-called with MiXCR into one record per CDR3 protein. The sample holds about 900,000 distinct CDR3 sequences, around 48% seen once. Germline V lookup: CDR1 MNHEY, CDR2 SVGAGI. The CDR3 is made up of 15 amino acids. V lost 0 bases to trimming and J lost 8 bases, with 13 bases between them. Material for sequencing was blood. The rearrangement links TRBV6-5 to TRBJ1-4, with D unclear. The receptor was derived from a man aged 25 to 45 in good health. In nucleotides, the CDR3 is TGTGCCAGCAGTTACTCCCCAGGAGTAGGGGAAAAACTGTTTTTT. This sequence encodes CASSYSPGVGEKLFF.